The TCR beta chain described here comes from a study of blood T cell repertoires in COVID-19. The method was immunoSEQ multiplex PCR; TCRdb's version includes in-frame clones alone and lacks a portion of them. This sample has 7,500 to 8,500 clones, with about four fifths found just once. The CDR3 sequence is 16 residues long. Germline-derived CDR1 and CDR2 are MNHEY and SVGAGI. V lost 4 bases, J lost 2 bases, and 18 bases lay in between. The sequence was collected from a human donor with active COVID-19. The donor label of this sample is uncertain. The sample taken for sequencing was peripheral blood. This chain uses TRBV6-5 with TRBJ2-7; D gene uncertain. CDR3 residues: CASSWSAGTSPYEQYF. The CDR3 DNA reads TGTGCCAGCAGTTGGTCGGCAGGTACGTCGCCCTACGAGCAGTACTTC.